Given below is one T cell receptor (beta chain) in context. The antigen remains unidentified. This sample was taken from a study of cytomegalovirus exposure and HLA in healthy donors. Notes on the study in general: Reports indicate that TCR beta sequences accurately predicted the HLA-A and HLA-B alleles of most subjects. Among the sequence variants, a highly shared cluster was likely an artifact of sequencing.

CDR1 SGHTA and CDR2 FQGNSA come from the germline V gene. Trimming cost V 1 base and J 6 bases, with 13 bases left between them. The length of the CDR3 is 14 residues. PCR employed 60 Vbeta and 13 Jbeta primers. The assay was immunoSEQ multiplex PCR, and TCRdb's table has in-frame clones only and misses some. The table records 95,000 to 150,000 clones, about 80% of them present only once. V is TRBV7-2 and J is TRBJ2-7, with a tentative D call TRBD2 (7 bases). This sequence was found in a man younger than 35 in good health and CMV-seronegative. The specimen sequenced was PBMCs. The CDR3 here is CASSLGGGQGEQYF. In DNA, the CDR3 is TGTGCCAGCAGCTTAGGGGGGGGGCAGGGCGAGCAGTACTTC.